A selection of T cell receptor beta chains follows, all from one sample in a study of tumor and adjacent non-tumor tissue in lung cancer. TCRdb itself ran the multiplex PCR reads through MiXCR, one entry per CDR3 protein. The sample consists of 35,000 to 55,000 distinct CDR3 sequences, around 62% of them appearing once. Sequencing was carried out using distant non-tumor lung tissue. Receptors originate from a woman in her thirties or forties with non-small cell lung cancer. Both conserved end residues are part of each CDR3. D genes are given only for firm matches. The size entry is marked missing in some rows and otherwise reads once, few, many or a size class.

TRBD2	TRBV20-1	-	TRBJ2-1	CSATASGAGNEHFF	TGCAGTGCCACGGCCAGCGGGGCTGGGAATGAGCATTTCTTC
-	TRBV9	-	TRBJ1-3	CASSVSGSGNTIYF	TGTGCCAGCAGCGTCTCAGGCTCTGGAAACACCATATATTTT
-	TRBV6-5	-	TRBJ1-2	CVSSYQGANYGYTF	TGTGTCAGCAGTTACCAGGGAGCTAACTATGGTTACACCTTC
-	TRBV6-2/TRBV6-3	-	TRBJ2-5	CASDWWGQEAEYF	TGTGCCAGCGACTGGTGGGGACAAGAGGCCGAATACTTC
-	TRBV28	-	TRBJ1-1	CTSSSPSVGGTEDFF	TGTACCAGCAGCTCCCCCTCAGTGGGCGGCACTGAAGATTTCTTT
-	TRBV20-1	-	TRBJ1-6	CSARDLGAHSPLHF	TGCAGTGCTAGAGATTTAGGGGCGCATTCACCCCTCCACTTT
-	TRBV6-6	-	TRBJ1-6	CASSYSRERGWTYNSPLHF	TGTGCCAGCAGTTATTCCAGGGAGCGCGGGTGGACCTATAATTCACCTCTCCACTTT
TRBD1	TRBV2	-	TRBJ2-1	CASKQGARNNEQFF	TGTGCCAGCAAACAGGGGGCGAGGAATAATGAGCAGTTCTTC
-	TRBV21-1	-	TRBJ1-5	CASSFGRDIKNQPQHF	TGTGCCAGCAGCTTCGGGCGGGACATTAAAAATCAGCCCCAGCATTTT
TRBD2	TRBV28	-	TRBJ2-7	CASSPGGLVSSFEQYF	TGTGCCAGCAGTCCGGGGGGACTGGTTAGCTCCTTCGAGCAGTACTTC
TRBD2	TRBV11-2	-	TRBJ2-7	CASTRLAEGSYEQHF	TGTGCCAGTACCAGACTAGCGGAAGGCTCCTACGAGCAGCACTTC
-	TRBV11-2	-	TRBJ2-1	CAGSHGVYNEQFF	TGTGCCGGAAGCCACGGGGTTTACAATGAGCAATTCTTC
TRBD1	TRBV28	many	TRBJ1-6	CASSLDRAAYNSPLHF	TGTGCCAGCAGTTTGGACAGGGCGGCCTATAATTCACCCCTCCACTTT
TRBD1	TRBV7-9	many	TRBJ2-4	CASSPTGGSKNIQYF	TGTGCCAGCAGCCCTACAGGGGGCTCCAAAAACATTCAGTACTTC
-	TRBV4-2	-	TRBJ2-2	CASSQGFSDTVELFF	TGTGCCAGCAGCCAAGGTTTCAGCGACACCGTGGAGCTGTTTTTT
-	TRBV7-8	-	TRBJ2-1	CASSLGGYLYSEQFF	TGTGCCAGCAGCTTAGGCGGATATTTATACAGTGAGCAGTTCTTC
-	TRBV10-3	many	TRBJ2-3	CAILDSKGTDTQYF	TGTGCCATTTTGGACAGCAAAGGCACAGATACGCAGTATTTT
TRBD2	TRBV20-1	-	TRBJ2-2	CSAKGLAGDTGELFF	TGCAGTGCTAAAGGACTAGCGGGAGACACCGGGGAGCTGTTTTTT
-	TRBV15	-	TRBJ2-5	CATSREQGGETQYF	TGTGCCACCAGCAGAGAACAGGGAGGAGAGACCCAGTACTTC
-	TRBV5-4	-	TRBJ2-1	CVSRSGGLTYNGQFF	TGTGTCAGCAGGTCAGGGGGGCTTACCTACAATGGGCAGTTCTTC
-	TRBV11-2	-	TRBJ1-5	CSCSLMRGWPQHF	TGTTCCTGCAGCTTAATGCGAGGGTGGCCCCAACATTTT
TRBD1	TRBV28	-	TRBJ2-2	CASRGQGANTGELFF	TGTGCCAGCAGGGGACAGGGGGCTAACACCGGGGAGCTGTTTTTT
TRBD1	TRBV11-2	medium-sized	TRBJ2-3	CASSERQGAWDTQYF	TGTGCCAGCAGCGAACGACAGGGGGCCTGGGATACGCAGTATTTT